Sequencing of this T cell receptor beta chain was carried out in a study of prognosis after radiotherapy for stage I lung cancer. Study conclusions and caveats: Determination of whether the expanded TCR clones were tumor-specific was not performed.

Germline trimming cut 4 bases from V and 5 bases from J; bases unmatched to any gene: 6. The CDR3 has 16 amino acids. Germline CDR1 reads SGHRS; CDR2 reads YFSETQ. This clonotype was seen at least ten times. Its antigen is not known. Two-round multiplex PCR amplified TCR beta CDR3 from genomic DNA. First-round PCR employed TRBV- and TRBJ-specific primers for each gene. In TCRdb, the multiplex PCR reads were re-called with MiXCR into one record per CDR3 protein. Of tens of thousands of distinct CDR3 sequences listed, around 22% were seen once; the top ten hold about 25%. The sequenced sample was PBMCs, obtained before or after stereotactic body radiation therapy (not recorded which). The TCR comes from a donor over 45 with non-small cell lung cancer. The gene calls are TRBV5-1 and TRBJ2-3, with TRBD2 identical over 14 bases. This CDR3 is CASSRGLAGGIDTQYF. CDR3 DNA: TGCGCCAGCAGCCGCGGACTAGCGGGAGGTATAGATACGCAGTATTTT. The variable domain in full, completed from reference TRBV5-1 and TRBJ2-3, reads KAGVTQTPRYLIKTRGQQVTLSCSPISGHRSVSWYQQTPGQGLQFLFEYFSETQRNKGNFPGRFSGRQFSNSRSEMNVSTLELGDSALYLCASSRGLAGGIDTQYFGPGTRLTVL.